The T cell receptor (beta chain) described here comes from a study of shared clonotypes between healthy human individuals. Germline V CDR1 and CDR2: LNHDA, SQIVND (reference sequence). The CDR3 is 15 residues long. Trimming shortened V by 9 bases and J by 4 bases, and 19 bases separated the two germline ends. Naive CD8 cells were CD45RO-negative, positively selected for CCR7, excluding terminally differentiated effector memory CD45RA+ cells. Study observations and caveats: It was the non-shared clonotypes that had lower generation probabilities than clonotypes shared by all four donors.

How the authors handled the data: Quality scores were absent from the junction-only immunoSEQ sequences, so filtering differed. TCRdb keeps only in-frame clones here, not all; method: immunoSEQ multiplex PCR. V, J and clone size were drawn from that table, and D and trimming were deduced from the DNA. The data contain about 2.2 million clones, 90% to 95% of them singletons. As concerns this clone: Its cognate antigen is unknown.

Sequences were obtained from naive CD8+ T cells from PBMCs. The chain carries TRBV19 and TRBJ1-5, with D possibly TRBD1 on 5 matching bases. This receptor was identified in a man between 18 and 35 years old in good health. Some clones in this sample may be carry-over from other donors' samples. CDR3 sequence (DNA): TGTGCCAGCCAATTGAAGGGACGGCTGAATCAGCCCCAGCATTTT. This translates into CASQLKGRLNQPQHF. Variable domain in full (rest from reference TRBV19 and TRBJ1-5): DGGITQSPKYLFRKEGQNVTLSCEQNLNHDAMYWYRQDPGQGLRLIYYSQIVNDFQKGDIAEGYSVSREKKESFPLTVTSAQKNPTAFYLCASQLKGRLNQPQHFGDGTRLSIL.